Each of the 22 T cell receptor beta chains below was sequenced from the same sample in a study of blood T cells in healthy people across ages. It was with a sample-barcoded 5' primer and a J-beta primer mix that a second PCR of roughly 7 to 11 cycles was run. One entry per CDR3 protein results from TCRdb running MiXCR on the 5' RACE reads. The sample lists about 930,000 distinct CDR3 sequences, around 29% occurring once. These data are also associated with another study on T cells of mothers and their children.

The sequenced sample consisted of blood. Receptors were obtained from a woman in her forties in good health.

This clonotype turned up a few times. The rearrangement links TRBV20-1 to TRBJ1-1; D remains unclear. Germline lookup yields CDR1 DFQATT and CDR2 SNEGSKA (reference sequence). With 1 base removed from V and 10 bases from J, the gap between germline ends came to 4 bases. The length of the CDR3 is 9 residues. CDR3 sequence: CSARGRAFF. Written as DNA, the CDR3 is TGCAGTGCTAGAGGAAGAGCTTTCTTT.

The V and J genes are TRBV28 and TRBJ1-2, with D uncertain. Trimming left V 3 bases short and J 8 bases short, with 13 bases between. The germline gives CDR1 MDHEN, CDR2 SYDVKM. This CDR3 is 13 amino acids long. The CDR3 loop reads CASSFVRTNGYTF. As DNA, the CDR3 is TGTGCCAGCAGTTTTGTCCGGACCAACGGCTACACCTTC.

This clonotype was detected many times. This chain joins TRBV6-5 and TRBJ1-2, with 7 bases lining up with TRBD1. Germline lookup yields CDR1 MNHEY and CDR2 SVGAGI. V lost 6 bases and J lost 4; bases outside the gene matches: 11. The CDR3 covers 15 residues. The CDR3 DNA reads TGTGCCAGCAGGCCCGGACAGGCCCTCAGCTATGGCTACACCTTC. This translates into CASRPGQALSYGYTF.

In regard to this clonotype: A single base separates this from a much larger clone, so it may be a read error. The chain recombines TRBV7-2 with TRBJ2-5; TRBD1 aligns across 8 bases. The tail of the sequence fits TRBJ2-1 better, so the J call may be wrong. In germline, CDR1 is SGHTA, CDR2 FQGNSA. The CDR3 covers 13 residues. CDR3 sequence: CASSSGGLETQFF. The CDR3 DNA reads TGTGCCAGCAGCTCAGGGGGCCTAGAGACCCAGTTCTTC.

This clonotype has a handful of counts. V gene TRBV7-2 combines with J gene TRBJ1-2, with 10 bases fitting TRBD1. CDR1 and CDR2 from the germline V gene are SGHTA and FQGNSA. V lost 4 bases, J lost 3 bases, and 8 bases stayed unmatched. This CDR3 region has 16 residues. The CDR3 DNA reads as TGTGCCAGCAGCTCCGGGACAGGGGCTATCGACTATGGCTACACCTTC. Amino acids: CASSSGTGAIDYGYTF.

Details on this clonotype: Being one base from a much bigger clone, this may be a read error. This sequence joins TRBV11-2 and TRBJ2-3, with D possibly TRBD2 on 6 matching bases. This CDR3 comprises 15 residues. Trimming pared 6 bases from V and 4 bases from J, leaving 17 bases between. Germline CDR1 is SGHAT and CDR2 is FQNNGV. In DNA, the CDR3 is TGTGCCAGCAGTCCGAGGCGGGGCGATGCAGATACGCAGTATTTT. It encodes CASSPRRGDADTQYF.

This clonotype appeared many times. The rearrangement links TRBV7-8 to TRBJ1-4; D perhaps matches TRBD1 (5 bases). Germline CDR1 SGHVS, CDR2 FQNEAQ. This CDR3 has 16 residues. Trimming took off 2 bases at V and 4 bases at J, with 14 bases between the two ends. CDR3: CASSLRIRDLNEKLFF. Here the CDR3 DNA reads TGTGCCAGCAGCTTACGGATTCGGGACCTTAATGAAAAACTGTTTTTT.

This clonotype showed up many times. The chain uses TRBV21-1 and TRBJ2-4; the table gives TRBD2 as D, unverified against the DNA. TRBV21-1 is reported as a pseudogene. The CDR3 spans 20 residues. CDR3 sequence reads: CASSPPVWSVRREGKNIQYF. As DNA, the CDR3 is TGTGCCAGCAGCCCTCCTGTATGGTCGGTTCGGAGGGAAGGCAAAAACATTCAGTACTTC.

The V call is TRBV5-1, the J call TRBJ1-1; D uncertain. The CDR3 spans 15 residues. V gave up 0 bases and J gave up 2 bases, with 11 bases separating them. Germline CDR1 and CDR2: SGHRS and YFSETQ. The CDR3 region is CASSLEAGENTEAFF. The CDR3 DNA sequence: TGCGCCAGCAGCTTGGAAGCAGGAGAAAACACTGAAGCTTTCTTT.

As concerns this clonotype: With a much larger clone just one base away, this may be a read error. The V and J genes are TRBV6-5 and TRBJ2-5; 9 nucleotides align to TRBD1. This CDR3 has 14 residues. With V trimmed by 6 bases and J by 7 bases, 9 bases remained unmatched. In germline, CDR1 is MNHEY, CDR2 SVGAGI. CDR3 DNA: TGTGCCAGCAGGGGGGACAGGGCAGGGGGGACCCAGTACTTC. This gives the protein CASRGDRAGGTQYF.

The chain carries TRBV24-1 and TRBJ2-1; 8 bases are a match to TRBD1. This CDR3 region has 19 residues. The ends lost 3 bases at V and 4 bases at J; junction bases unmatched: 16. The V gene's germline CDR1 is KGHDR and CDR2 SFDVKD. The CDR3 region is CATSDPGQGKGLYYNEQFF. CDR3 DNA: TGTGCCACCAGTGATCCCGGACAGGGAAAGGGGCTATATTACAATGAGCAGTTCTTC.

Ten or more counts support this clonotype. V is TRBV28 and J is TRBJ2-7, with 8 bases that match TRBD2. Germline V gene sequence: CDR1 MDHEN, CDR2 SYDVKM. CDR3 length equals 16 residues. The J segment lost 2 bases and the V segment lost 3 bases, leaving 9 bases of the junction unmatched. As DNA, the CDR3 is TGTGCCAGCAGTTTTTCGTCGGCGGGGGGTCCCTACGAGCAGTACTTC. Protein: CASSFSSAGGPYEQYF.

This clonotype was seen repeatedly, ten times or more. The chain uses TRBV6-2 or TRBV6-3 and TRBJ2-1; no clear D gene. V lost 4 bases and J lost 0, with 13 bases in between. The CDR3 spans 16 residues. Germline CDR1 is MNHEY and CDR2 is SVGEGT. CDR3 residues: CASSSPSASSYNEQFF. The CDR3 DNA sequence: TGTGCCAGCAGTTCCCCAAGTGCTAGCTCCTACAATGAGCAGTTCTTC.

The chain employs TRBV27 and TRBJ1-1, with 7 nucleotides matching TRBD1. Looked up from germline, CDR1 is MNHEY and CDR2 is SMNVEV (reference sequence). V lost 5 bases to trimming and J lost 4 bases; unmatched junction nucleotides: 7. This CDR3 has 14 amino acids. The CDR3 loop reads CASSPFPGGTEAFF. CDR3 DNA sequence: TGTGCCAGCAGTCCCTTTCCAGGGGGCACTGAAGCTTTCTTT.

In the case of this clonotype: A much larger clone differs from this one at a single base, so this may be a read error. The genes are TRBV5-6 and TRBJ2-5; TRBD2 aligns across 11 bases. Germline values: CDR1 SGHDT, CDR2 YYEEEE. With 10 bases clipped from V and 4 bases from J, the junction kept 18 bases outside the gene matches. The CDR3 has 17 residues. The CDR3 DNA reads TGTGCCGGCAAACAGATATCGCTAGCGGGGGGAGGAGAGACCCAGTACTTC. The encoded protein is CAGKQISLAGGGETQYF.

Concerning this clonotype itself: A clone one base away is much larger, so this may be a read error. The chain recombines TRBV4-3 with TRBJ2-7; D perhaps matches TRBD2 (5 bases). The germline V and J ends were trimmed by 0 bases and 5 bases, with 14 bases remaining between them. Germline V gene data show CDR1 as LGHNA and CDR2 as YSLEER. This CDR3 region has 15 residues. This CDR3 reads CASSQEWGVRHEQYF. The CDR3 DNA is TGCGCCAGCAGCCAAGAGTGGGGAGTGAGGCACGAGCAGTACTTC.

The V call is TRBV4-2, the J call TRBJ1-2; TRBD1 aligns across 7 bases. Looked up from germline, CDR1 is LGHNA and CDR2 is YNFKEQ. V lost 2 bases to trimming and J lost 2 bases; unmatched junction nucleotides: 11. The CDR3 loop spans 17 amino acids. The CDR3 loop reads CASSQLQDPTGNYGYTF. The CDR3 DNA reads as TGTGCCAGCAGCCAACTGCAAGATCCGACAGGGAACTATGGCTACACCTTC.

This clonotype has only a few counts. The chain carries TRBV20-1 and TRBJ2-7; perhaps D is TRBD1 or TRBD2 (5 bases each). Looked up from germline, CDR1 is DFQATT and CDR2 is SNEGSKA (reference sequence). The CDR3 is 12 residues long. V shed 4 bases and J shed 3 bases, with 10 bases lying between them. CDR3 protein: CSAKGTVYEQYF. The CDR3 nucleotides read TGCAGTGCTAAGGGGACGGTCTACGAGCAGTACTTC.

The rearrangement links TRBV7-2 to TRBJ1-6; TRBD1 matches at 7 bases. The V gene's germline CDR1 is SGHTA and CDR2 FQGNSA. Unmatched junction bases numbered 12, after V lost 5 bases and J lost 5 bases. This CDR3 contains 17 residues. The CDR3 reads CASSHGLGQTDNSPLHF. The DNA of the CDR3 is TGTGCCAGCAGCCATGGATTGGGACAGACTGATAATTCACCCCTCCACTTT.

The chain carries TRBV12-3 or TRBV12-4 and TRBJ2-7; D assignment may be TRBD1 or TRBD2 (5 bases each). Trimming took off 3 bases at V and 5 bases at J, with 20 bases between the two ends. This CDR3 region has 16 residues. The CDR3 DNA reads TGTGCCAGCAGTTTTGGGGGTGGGCGCAACCGGGACGAGCAGTACTTC. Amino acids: CASSFGGGRNRDEQYF.

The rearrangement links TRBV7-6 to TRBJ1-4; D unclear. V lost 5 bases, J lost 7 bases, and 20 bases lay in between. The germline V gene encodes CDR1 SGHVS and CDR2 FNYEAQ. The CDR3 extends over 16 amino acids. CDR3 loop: CASSPSPTRGGEKLFF. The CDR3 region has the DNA TGTGCCAGCAGCCCAAGCCCCACCCGTGGCGGTGAAAAACTGTTTTTT.

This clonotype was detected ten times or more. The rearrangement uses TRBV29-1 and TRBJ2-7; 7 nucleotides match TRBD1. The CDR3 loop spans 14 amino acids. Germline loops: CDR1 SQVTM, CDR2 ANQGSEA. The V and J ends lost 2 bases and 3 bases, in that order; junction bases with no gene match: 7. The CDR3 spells CSVERRDSHYEQYF. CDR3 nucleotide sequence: TGCAGCGTTGAACGCCGGGACAGCCACTACGAGCAGTACTTC.